Ten or more counts support the clone carrying this T cell receptor beta chain. Its target is not known. The germline V gene has CDR1 LGHNA and CDR2 YNFKEQ. This CDR3 spans 14 amino acids. Trimming left V 1 base short and J 4 bases short, with 9 bases between. Individual cDNA molecules received unique molecular identifiers. One entry per CDR3 protein results from TCRdb running MiXCR on the 5' RACE reads. The sample holds about 86,000 distinct CDR3 sequences, roughly an eighth seen once. This sample is drawn from a study of early T cells in non-severe SARS-CoV-2 infection. Background on the study: It was bulk RNA from unsorted whole blood that was sequenced, and the chains were unpaired. Study observations and caveats: Using VDJdb, the matching emphasized anti-spike CD8 responses while missing private and CD4 specificities.

Sequences were obtained from whole blood. The chain uses TRBV4-2 and TRBJ2-3, with D unresolved. This TCR was recovered from an adult who was a healthcare worker with PCR-confirmed SARS-CoV-2 infection or an uninfected control (not recorded which). This CDR3 is CASSQGLGADTQYF. For the CDR3, the DNA is TGTGCCAGCAGCCAAGGCCTTGGGGCAGATACGCAGTATTTT.